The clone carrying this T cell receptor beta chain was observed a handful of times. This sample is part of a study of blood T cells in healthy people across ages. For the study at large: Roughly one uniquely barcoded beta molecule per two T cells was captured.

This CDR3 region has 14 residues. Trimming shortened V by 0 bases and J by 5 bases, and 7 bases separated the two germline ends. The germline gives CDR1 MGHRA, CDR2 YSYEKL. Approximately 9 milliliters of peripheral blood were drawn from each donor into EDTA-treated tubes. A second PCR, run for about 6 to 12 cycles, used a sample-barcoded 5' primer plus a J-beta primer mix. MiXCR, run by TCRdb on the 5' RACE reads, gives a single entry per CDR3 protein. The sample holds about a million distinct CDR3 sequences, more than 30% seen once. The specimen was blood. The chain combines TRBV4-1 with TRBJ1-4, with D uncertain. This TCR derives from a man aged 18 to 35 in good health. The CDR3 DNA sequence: TGCGCCAGCAGCCAAGATGTGCAGAATGAAAAACTGTTTTTT. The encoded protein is CASSQDVQNEKLFF.